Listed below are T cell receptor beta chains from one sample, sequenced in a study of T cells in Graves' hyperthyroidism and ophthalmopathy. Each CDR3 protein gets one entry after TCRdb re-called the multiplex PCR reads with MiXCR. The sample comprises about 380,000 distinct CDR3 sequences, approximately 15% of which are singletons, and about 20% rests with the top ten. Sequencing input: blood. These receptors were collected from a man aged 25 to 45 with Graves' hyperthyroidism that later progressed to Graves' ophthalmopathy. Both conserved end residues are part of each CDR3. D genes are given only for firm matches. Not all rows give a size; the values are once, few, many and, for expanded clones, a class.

CDR3 protein: CASSVDPSNQPQHF
CDR3 DNA: TGCGCCAGCAGCGTTGACCCTAGCAATCAGCCCCAGCATTTT
V gene: TRBV5-1
clone size: NA
D gene: NA
J gene: TRBJ1-5

CDR3 protein: CASSEAATPVRLNTEAFF
CDR3 DNA: TGTGCCAGCAGTGAAGCGGCCACTCCGGTCAGATTGAACACTGAAGCTTTCTTT
V gene: TRBV6-1
clone size: many
D gene: NA
J gene: TRBJ1-1

CDR3 protein: CASSLPLGANQPQHF
CDR3 DNA: TGTGCCAGCAGTTTACCTCTGGGGGCTAATCAGCCCCAGCATTTT
V gene: TRBV6-1
clone size: NA
D gene: NA
J gene: TRBJ1-5

CDR3 protein: CASSYSLPTGELFF
CDR3 DNA: TGTGCCAGCAGTTACTCGCTCCCCACCGGGGAGCTGTTTTTT
V gene: TRBV6-2/TRBV6-3
clone size: few
D gene: NA
J gene: TRBJ2-2

CDR3 protein: CAWSPDRVGETQYF
CDR3 DNA: TGTGCCTGGAGTCCGGACAGGGTGGGGGAGACCCAGTACTTC
V gene: TRBV30
clone size: few
D gene: TRBD1
J gene: TRBJ2-5

CDR3 protein: CATSDARRGSNQPQHF
CDR3 DNA: TGTGCCACCAGTGATGCGCGGCGGGGTAGCAATCAGCCCCAGCATTTT
V gene: TRBV24-1
clone size: few
D gene: NA
J gene: TRBJ1-5

CDR3 protein: CASSYLGRANTEAFF
CDR3 DNA: TGTGCCAGCAGTTATTTGGGAAGGGCGAACACTGAAGCTTTCTTT
V gene: TRBV6-1
clone size: many
D gene: NA
J gene: TRBJ1-1

CDR3 protein: CASSLVGTGFYQPQHF
CDR3 DNA: TGTGCCAGCAGCTTAGTTGGGACAGGGTTTTATCAGCCCCAGCATTTT
V gene: TRBV11-2
clone size: many
D gene: TRBD1
J gene: TRBJ1-5

CDR3 protein: CASSQVGVNTEASF
CDR3 DNA: TGTGCCAGCAGCCAAGTGGGGGTGAACACTGAAGCTTCCTTT
V gene: TRBV3-1
clone size: few
D gene: NA
J gene: TRBJ1-1

CDR3 protein: CASSRQVLYEQYF
CDR3 DNA: TGTGCCAGCAGCAGGCAGGTGTTGTACGAGCAGTACTTC
V gene: TRBV7-9
clone size: many
D gene: NA
J gene: TRBJ2-7

CDR3 protein: CASSGGMGADTQYF
CDR3 DNA: TGCGCCAGCAGTGGAGGGATGGGTGCAGATACGCAGTATTTT
V gene: TRBV5-1
clone size: many
D gene: NA
J gene: TRBJ2-3

CDR3 protein: CASSLGGAITDTQYF
CDR3 DNA: TGTGCCAGCAGTTTGGGAGGGGCCATCACAGATACGCAGTATTTT
V gene: TRBV7-3
clone size: few
D gene: TRBD2
J gene: TRBJ2-3

CDR3 protein: CASSAPQGYEQYF
CDR3 DNA: TGTGCCAGCAGCGCCCCTCAGGGCTACGAGCAGTACTTC
V gene: TRBV9
clone size: few
D gene: NA
J gene: TRBJ2-7

CDR3 protein: CASTIQIQGKGDNDGYTF
CDR3 DNA: TGTGCCAGCACAATCCAAATACAGGGGAAGGGAGATAACGATGGCTACACCTTC
V gene: TRBV18
clone size: few
D gene: TRBD1
J gene: TRBJ1-2

CDR3 protein: CASGMSFSNQPQHF
CDR3 DNA: TGTGCCAGTGGGATGTCGTTTAGCAATCAGCCCCAGCATTTT
V gene: TRBV19
clone size: NA
D gene: NA
J gene: TRBJ1-5

CDR3 protein: CASILGQGGTGELFF
CDR3 DNA: NA
V gene: TRBV2
clone size: NA
D gene: NA
J gene: TRBJ2-2

CDR3 protein: CASSFIQGTEAFF
CDR3 DNA: TGTGCCAGCAGCTTCATACAGGGAACTGAAGCTTTCTTT
V gene: TRBV11-1
clone size: many
D gene: NA
J gene: TRBJ1-1